The rows below give T cell receptor beta chains drawn from one sample of a study of control samples from healthy donors and cancer patients. The protocol was immunoSEQ multiplex PCR, while the TCRdb copy is restricted to in-frame clones and leaves out a portion. In the table there are about 170,000 clones, 90% to 95% of which are singletons. The sample taken for sequencing was blood. Every receptor here comes from a woman younger than 45 in good health. Each CDR3 is given with its conserved first and last residue. D genes are given only for firm matches. Only part of the rows carry a size: once, few, many, or a class if the clone is expanded.

cdr3_aa | cdr3_nt | d_call | v_call | clone_size | j_call
CATSDRTETQYF | TGTGCCACCAGTGACAGGACGGAGACCCAGTACTTC | . | TRBV24-1 | . | TRBJ2-5
CATSDLGTGHDEKLFF | TGTGCCACCAGTGATTTAGGGACAGGGCACGATGAAAAACTGTTTTTT | TRBD1 | TRBV24-1 | . | TRBJ1-4
CATSRDRVFHEQYF | TGTGCCACCAGCCGGGACAGGGTTTTCCACGAGCAGTACTTC | TRBD1 | TRBV15 | . | TRBJ2-7
CASSEVTGTGADTQYF | TGTGCCAGCAGTGAAGTCACCGGGACAGGGGCGGATACGCAGTATTTT | TRBD1 | TRBV6-1 | . | TRBJ2-3
CASSEGDSGANVLTF | TGTGCCAGCAGTGAGGGTGACTCTGGGGCCAACGTCCTGACTTTC | . | TRBV6-4 | . | TRBJ2-6
CASSPLDSGANVLTF | TGTGCCAGCTCACCACTGGACTCTGGGGCCAACGTCCTGACTTTC | . | TRBV18 | . | TRBJ2-6
CASSQGQGGTGELFF | TGTGCCAGCAGCCAAGGGCAGGGGGGCACCGGGGAGCTGTTTTTT | . | TRBV4-2 | once | TRBJ2-2
CASSQELGYRVGNTIYF | TGTGCCAGCAGCCAAGAATTGGGGTACAGGGTTGGAAACACCATATATTTT | . | TRBV3-1/TRBV3-2 | once | TRBJ1-3
CASSQGTGVEKLFF | TGCGCCAGCAGCCAAGGGACAGGGGTTGAAAAACTGTTTTTT | TRBD1 | TRBV4-1 | . | TRBJ1-4
CARSLGQGNYGYTF | TGTGCCAGAAGCTTGGGGCAGGGAAACTATGGCTACACCTTC | . | TRBV5-3 | once | TRBJ1-2
CASSGHPNTGELFF | TGTGCCAGCAGCGGACACCCTAACACCGGGGAGCTGTTTTTT | . | TRBV9 | . | TRBJ2-2
CASSVARAGNTIYF | TGTGCCAGCAGCGTAGCCAGGGCGGGAAACACCATATATTTT | . | TRBV9 | . | TRBJ1-3
CASSAGRHNEQFF | TGCGCCAGCAGCGCGGGACGGCACAATGAGCAGTTCTTC | . | TRBV5-1 | once | TRBJ2-1
CASSSPTSGASTDTQYF | TGCGCCAGCAGCTCCCCGACTAGCGGAGCTAGCACAGATACGCAGTATTTT | TRBD2 | TRBV4-1 | once | TRBJ2-3
CASSGTRNEKLFF | TGTGCCAGCTCCGGGACACGTAATGAAAAACTGTTTTTT | . | TRBV2 | . | TRBJ1-4
CASRGTYGYTF | TGTGCCAGCAGGGGCACCTATGGCTACACCTTC | . | TRBV2 | . | TRBJ1-2
CASSLQGTNSPLHF | TGTGCCAGCAGCTTGCAGGGGACTAATTCACCCCTCCACTTT | . | TRBV7-3 | . | TRBJ1-6
CASSLGGQGQETQYF | TGCGCCAGCAGCTTGGGGGGACAGGGACAAGAGACCCAGTACTTC | TRBD1 | TRBV5-1 | . | TRBJ2-5
CASSHYAGTRETGELFF | TGTGCCAGCAGCCATTACGCCGGGACTAGGGAAACCGGGGAGCTGTTTTTT | TRBD2 | TRBV7-9 | . | TRBJ2-2
CASSLAGEPTGELFF | TGTGCCAGCTCACTAGCGGGGGAACCCACCGGGGAGCTGTTTTTT | TRBD2 | TRBV18 | . | TRBJ2-2
CASSEAGSGNTIYF | TGTGCCAGCAGTGAGGCGGGATCTGGAAACACCATATATTTT | . | TRBV25-1 | . | TRBJ1-3
CASSLSRTSTDTQYF | TGTGCCAGCAGTTTATCCAGGACTAGCACAGATACGCAGTATTTT | . | TRBV27 | . | TRBJ2-3
CASSLDHRGGYTF | TGTGCCAGCAGCTTAGATCACAGGGGAGGCTACACCTTC | TRBD1 | TRBV11-2 | . | TRBJ1-2
CASSLGGTLNTEAFF | TGCGCCAGCAGCTTGGGGGGGACATTGAACACTGAAGCTTTCTTT | . | TRBV5-1 | . | TRBJ1-1
CASSEWRDTEAFF | TGTGCCAGCAGTGAATGGAGAGACACTGAAGCTTTCTTT | . | TRBV6-1 | . | TRBJ1-1
CASSEVQKNTEAFF | TGCGCCAGCAGTGAGGTTCAGAAGAACACTGAAGCTTTCTTT | . | TRBV10-1 | . | TRBJ1-1
CSVEGGVGYTF | TGCAGCGTTGAAGGAGGGGTTGGCTACACCTTC | . | TRBV29-1 | . | TRBJ1-2
CASRGFYGYTF | TGTGCCAGCAGGGGTTTCTATGGCTACACCTTC | . | TRBV2 | once | TRBJ1-2
CASRTGCYEQYF | TGTGCCAGCAGGACAGGCTGCTACGAGCAGTACTTC | . | TRBV21-1 | . | TRBJ2-7
CASSEGQGPEAFF | TGTGCCAGCAGTGAGGGACAGGGTCCTGAAGCTTTCTTT | TRBD1 | TRBV6-1 | . | TRBJ1-1
CASSQLAGGTSYNEQFF | TGTGCCAGCAGCCAACTAGCGGGAGGGACTTCCTACAATGAGCAGTTCTTC | TRBD2 | TRBV4-2 | . | TRBJ2-1
CASSSGQGAGYTF | TGTGCCAGCAGTTCAGGACAGGGGGCTGGCTACACCTTC | TRBD1 | TRBV6-6 | . | TRBJ1-2
CSVDRGFKTDTQYF | TGCAGCGTTGACAGGGGATTTAAAACAGATACGCAGTATTTT | . | TRBV29-1 | . | TRBJ2-3
CASSLAGQGWNTEAFF | TGCGCCAGCAGCTTGGCCGGACAGGGGTGGAACACTGAAGCTTTCTTT | TRBD1 | TRBV5-1 | . | TRBJ1-1
CASSPRGNQPQHF | TGTGCCAGTAGCCCCAGGGGGAATCAGCCCCAGCATTTT | TRBD1 | TRBV19 | . | TRBJ1-5
CASSDRGFYGYTF | TGTGCCAGCAGTGACAGGGGTTTTTATGGCTACACCTTC | . | TRBV6-1 | once | TRBJ1-2